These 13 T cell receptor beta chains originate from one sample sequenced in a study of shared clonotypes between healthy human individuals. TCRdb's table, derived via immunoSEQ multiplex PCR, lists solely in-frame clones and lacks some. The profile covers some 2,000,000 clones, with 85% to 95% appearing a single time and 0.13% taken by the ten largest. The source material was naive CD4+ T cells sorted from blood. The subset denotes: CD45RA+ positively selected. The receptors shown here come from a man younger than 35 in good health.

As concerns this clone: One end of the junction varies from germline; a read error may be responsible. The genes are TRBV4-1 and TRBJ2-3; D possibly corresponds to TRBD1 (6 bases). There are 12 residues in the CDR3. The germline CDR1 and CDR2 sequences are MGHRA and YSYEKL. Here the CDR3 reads CASSQDLKGVNF. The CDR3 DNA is TGCGCCAGCAGCCAAGATCTGAAGGGGGTTAATTTT.

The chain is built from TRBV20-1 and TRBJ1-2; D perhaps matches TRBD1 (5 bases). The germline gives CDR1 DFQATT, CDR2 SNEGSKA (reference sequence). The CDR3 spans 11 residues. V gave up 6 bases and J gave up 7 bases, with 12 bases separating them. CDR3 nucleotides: TGCAGTGCAACCTGGGGACCTGGCTACACCTTC. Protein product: CSATWGPGYTF.

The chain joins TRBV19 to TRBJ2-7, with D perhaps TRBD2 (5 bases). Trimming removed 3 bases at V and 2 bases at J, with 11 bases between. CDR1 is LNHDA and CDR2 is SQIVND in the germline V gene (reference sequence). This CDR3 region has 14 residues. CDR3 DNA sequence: TGTGCCAGTAGTATTTCGGGGAGCCCCTACGAGCAGTACTTC. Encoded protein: CASSISGSPYEQYF. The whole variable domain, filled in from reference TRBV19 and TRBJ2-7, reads DGGITQSPKYLFRKEGQNVTLSCEQNLNHDAMYWYRQDPGQGLRLIYYSQIVNDFQKGDIAEGYSVSREKKESFPLTVTSAQKNPTAFYLCASSISGSPYEQYFGPGTRLTVT.

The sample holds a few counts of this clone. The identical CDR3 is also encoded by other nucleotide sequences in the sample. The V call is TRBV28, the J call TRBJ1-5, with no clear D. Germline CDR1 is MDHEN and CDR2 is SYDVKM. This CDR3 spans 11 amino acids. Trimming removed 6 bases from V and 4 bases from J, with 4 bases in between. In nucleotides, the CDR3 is TGTGCCAGCAGCAATAATCAGCCCCAGCATTTT. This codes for CASSNNQPQHF. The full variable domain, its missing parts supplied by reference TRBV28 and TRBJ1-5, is DVKVTQSSRYLVKRTGEKVFLECVQDMDHENMFWYRQDPGLGLRLIYFSYDVKMKEKGDIPEGYSVSREKKERFSLILESASTNQTSMYLCASSNNQPQHFGDGTRLSIL.

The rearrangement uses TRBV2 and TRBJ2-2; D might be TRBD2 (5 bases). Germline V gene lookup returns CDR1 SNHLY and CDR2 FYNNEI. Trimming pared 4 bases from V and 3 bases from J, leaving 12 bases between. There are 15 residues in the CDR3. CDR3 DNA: TGTGCCAGCAGTGCGTCCGGGGTCGACACCGGGGAGCTGTTTTTT. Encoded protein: CASSASGVDTGELFF.

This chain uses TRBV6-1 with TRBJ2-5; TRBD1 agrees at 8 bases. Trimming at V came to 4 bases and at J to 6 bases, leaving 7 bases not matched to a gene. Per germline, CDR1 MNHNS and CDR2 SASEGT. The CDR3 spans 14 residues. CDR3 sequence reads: CASSARTGKKTQYF. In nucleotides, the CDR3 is TGTGCCAGCAGTGCAAGGACAGGGAAGAAGACCCAGTACTTC.

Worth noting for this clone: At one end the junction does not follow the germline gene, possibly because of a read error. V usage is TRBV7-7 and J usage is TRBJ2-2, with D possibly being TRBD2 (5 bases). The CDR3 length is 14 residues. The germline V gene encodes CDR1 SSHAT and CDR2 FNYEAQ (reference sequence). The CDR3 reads CASRQTERDGELFF. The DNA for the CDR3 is TGTGCTAGCAGGCAAACCGAGAGGGACGGGGAGCTGTTTTTT.

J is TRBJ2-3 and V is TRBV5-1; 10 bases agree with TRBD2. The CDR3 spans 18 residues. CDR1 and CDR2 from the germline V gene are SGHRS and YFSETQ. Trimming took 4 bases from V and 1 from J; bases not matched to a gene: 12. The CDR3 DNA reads TGCGCCAGCAGCCCCTTAGCTAGCGGGAGTTCAGGCACAGATACGCAGTATTTT. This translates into CASSPLASGSSGTDTQYF.

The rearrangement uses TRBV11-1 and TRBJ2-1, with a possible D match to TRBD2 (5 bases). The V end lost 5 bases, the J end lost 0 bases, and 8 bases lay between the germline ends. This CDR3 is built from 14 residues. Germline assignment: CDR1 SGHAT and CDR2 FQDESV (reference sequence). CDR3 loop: CASSPGSSYNEQFF. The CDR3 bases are TGTGCCAGCAGCCCTGGGAGCTCCTACAATGAGCAGTTCTTC. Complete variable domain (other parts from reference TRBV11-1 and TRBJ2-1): EAEVAQSPRYKITEKSQAVAFWCDPISGHATLYWYRQILGQGPELLVQFQDESVVDDSQLPKDRFSAERLKGVDSTLKIQPAELGDSAMYLCASSPGSSYNEQFFGPGTRLTVL.

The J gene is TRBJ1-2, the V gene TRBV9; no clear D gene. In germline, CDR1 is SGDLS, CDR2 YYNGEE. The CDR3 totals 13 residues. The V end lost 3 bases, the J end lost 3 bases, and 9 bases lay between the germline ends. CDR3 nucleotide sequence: TGTGCCAGCAGCGGGAGCCACGACTATGGCTACACCTTC. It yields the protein CASSGSHDYGYTF. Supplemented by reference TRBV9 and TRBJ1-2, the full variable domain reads DSGVTQTPKHLITATGQRVTLRCSPRSGDLSVYWYQQSLDQGLQFLIQYYNGEERAKGNILERFSAQQFPDLHSELNLSSLELGDSALYFCASSGSHDYGYTFGSGTRLTVV.

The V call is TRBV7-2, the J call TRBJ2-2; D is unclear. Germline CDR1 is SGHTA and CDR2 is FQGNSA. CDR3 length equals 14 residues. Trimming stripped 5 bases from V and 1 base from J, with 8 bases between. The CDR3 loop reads CASSIKRNTGELFF. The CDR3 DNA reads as TGTGCCAGCAGCATAAAGAGGAACACCGGGGAGCTGTTTTTT.

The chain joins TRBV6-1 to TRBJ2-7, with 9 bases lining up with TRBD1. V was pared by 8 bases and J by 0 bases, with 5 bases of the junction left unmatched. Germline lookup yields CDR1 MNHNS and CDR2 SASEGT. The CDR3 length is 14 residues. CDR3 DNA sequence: TGTGCCAGCTTAGGGACAGGGAGCTCCTACGAGCAGTACTTC. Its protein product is CASLGTGSSYEQYF.

CDR3 sequence reads: CASSSGTDPSGSRTDTQYF. CDR3 sequence (DNA): TGTGCCAGCAGCAGCGGGACAGATCCTAGCGGGAGTCGCACAGATACGCAGTATTTT. The chain combines TRBV5-6 with TRBJ2-3, with 10 bases that match TRBD2. The germline CDR1 and CDR2 sequences are SGHDT and YYEEEE. The J segment lost 1 base and the V segment lost 4 bases, leaving 15 bases of the junction unmatched. The CDR3 is made up of 19 amino acids.